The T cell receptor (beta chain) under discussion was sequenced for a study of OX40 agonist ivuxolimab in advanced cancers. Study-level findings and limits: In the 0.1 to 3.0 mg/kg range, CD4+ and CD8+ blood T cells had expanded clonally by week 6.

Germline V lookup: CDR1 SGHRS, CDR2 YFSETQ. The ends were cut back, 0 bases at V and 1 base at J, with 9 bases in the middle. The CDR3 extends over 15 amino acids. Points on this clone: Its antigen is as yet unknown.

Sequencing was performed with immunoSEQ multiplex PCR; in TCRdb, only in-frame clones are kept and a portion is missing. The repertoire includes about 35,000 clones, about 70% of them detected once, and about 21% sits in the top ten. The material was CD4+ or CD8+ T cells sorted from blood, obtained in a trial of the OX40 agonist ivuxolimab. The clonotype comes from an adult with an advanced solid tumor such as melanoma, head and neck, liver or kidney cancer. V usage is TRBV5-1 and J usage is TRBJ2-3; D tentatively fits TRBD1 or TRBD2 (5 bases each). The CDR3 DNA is TGCGCCAGCAGCTTGGATGGGGGACGCACAGATACGCAGTATTTT. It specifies CASSLDGGRTDTQYF.